Described below is a single T cell receptor (beta chain) sequence and its context. This receptor's antigen is unknown. It has no much larger one-base neighbor in the sample; base qualities were not kept. The entry originates in a study of T cells after yellow fever vaccination (dated by TCRdb to about 2019). For context, the study as a whole: The SMART-Seq v4 Ultra Low Input RNA kit was used to prepare libraries from fractions with low cell numbers. To follow T-cell clones before and after both primary and booster YFV17D yellow fever vaccination, bulk TCR alpha and beta repertoires underwent longitudinal sequencing. Bulk PBMC replicates and cell subsets were isolated from blood drawn at multiple timepoints before and after both primary and secondary immunization. Two healthy male donors made up the cohort, one aged 18 to 29 years and the other aged 30 to 40 years.

TCR cDNA was synthesized by 5'RACE template switching, which introduced a universal primer site and unique molecular identifiers. cDNA synthesis was primed from both the TCR alpha and TCR beta constant segments. Two PCR steps were used to amplify libraries, with sample barcodes and sequencing adapters being added in the second step. Sequencing of the libraries was done on either Illumina HiSeq 2500 (2x100 bp) or NovaSeq (2x150 bp). The authors' pipeline ran thus. Demultiplexing of reads and collapsing into UMI consensus sequences were performed with MIGEC, and V(D)J alignment was carried out with MiXCR. Clonotypes responding to the vaccine were identified with edgeR on replicate PBMC samples, with the criteria of FDR below 0.01 and a log2 fold change above 5 up to day 15. Bulk clonotypes were assigned CD4 or CD8 identity according to which sequenced CD4 or CD8 repertoire held them at higher abundance. Through fastp at Q25 and MiXCR, TCRdb rebuilt clones from the public reads, retaining in-frame beta chains. Each record represents a unique CDR3 protein, reported with the most common genes and DNA among its rows. What appears here as the V and J calls and clone size reflects TCRdb's work, not the paper's. In this sample the table shows approximately 70,000 distinct CDR3 sequences, approximately 7% of which occur a single time. The top ten constitute 30% to 45% of the sample.

The full study reports these points: Computational filtering was required because FACS-sorted repertoires could contain abundant contaminating clonotypes from the bulk population. Only a couple of donors were included in the study, so the extent to which the findings can be generalized is limited. Compared with the primary T-cell response, the secondary T-cell response was faster but weaker, reaching its peak on day 5 rather than on day 15. Most clones expanded after primary vaccination were re-detected after the booster (just under 97% of CD4 and about nine tenths of CD8), suggesting broad memory maintenance. A small fraction of clonotypes appeared in both the CD4 and CD8 compartments, likely as a result of convergent recombination.

V is shortened by 0 bases, J by 5 bases, and the region joining them spans 15 bases. Its CDR3 holds 16 amino acids, cysteine through phenylalanine. The only DNA kept is the CDR3, 48 bases in frame from the first base. The germline V gene provides CDR1 SGDLS and CDR2 YYNGEE. Explained via the paper, the treatment or condition label denotes: live attenuated yellow fever vaccine strain. A standard Ficoll-Paque protocol was used to isolate PBMCs from peripheral blood. Dynabeads CD4 and CD8 positive selection kits were used to isolate the CD4 and CD8 T-cell fractions. TriZol was used to extract RNA from bulk PBMCs, from CD4 and CD8 fractions, and from dextramer-positive and dextramer-negative fractions.

The rearranged chain carries TRBV9 and TRBJ1-3; TRBD1 could be the D gene, as 6 bases match. The source of this sequence is a man between 18 and 29 years old who received the YFV17D yellow fever vaccine. The material sequenced was CD8+ T cells sorted from PBMCs, taken roughly seven weeks after the first yellow fever vaccination. The CDR3 protein is CASSVAVPGARNTIYF. The DNA sequence follows: TGTGCCAGCAGCGTAGCTGTGCCAGGGGCCAGAAACACCATATATTTT.